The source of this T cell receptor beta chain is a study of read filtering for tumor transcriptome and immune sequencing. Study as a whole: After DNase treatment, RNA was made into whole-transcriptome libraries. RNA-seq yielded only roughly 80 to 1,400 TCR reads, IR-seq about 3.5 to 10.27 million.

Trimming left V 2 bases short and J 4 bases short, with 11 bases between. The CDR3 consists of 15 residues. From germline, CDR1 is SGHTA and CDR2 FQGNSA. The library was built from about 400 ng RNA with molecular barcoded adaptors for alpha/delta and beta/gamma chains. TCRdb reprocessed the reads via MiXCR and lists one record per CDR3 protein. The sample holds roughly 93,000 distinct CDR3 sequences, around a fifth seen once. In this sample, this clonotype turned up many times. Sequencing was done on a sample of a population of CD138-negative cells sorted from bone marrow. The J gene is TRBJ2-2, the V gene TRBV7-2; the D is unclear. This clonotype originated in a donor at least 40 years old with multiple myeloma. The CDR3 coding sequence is TGTGCCAGCAGCTTATGGGGTAGCCGCACCGGGGAGCTGTTTTTT. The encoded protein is CASSLWGSRTGELFF.